This T cell receptor (beta chain) is drawn from a study of response to subunit inactivated influenza vaccine. Study-wide points: Every seasonal influenza vaccination brings in few new T cells, the authors suggested.

Each CDR3 protein gets one entry after TCRdb re-called the RT-PCR reads with MiXCR. This repertoire shows 550,000 to 650,000 distinct CDR3 sequences, approximately 12% found once; its top ten account for roughly a tenth. This clonotype showed up just a few times. As yet, its antigen is unknown. Trimming pared 3 bases from V and 0 bases from J, leaving 10 bases between. The CDR3 has 15 residues. Germline CDR1 is SGHKS and CDR2 is YYEKEE (reference sequence). The TCR sequence derives from a man aged 50-60 years who received an inactivated influenza vaccine. The V gene is TRBV5-5, the J gene TRBJ1-5; D is possibly TRBD1 (5 bases). The sample was PBMCs from blood, taken on the day of vaccination. Here the CDR3 DNA reads TGTGCCAGCAGCTCGGGACCGCTTAGCAATCAGCCCCAGCATTTT. Protein product: CASSSGPLSNQPQHF. The variable domain in full, completed from reference TRBV5-5 and TRBJ1-5, reads DAGVTQSPTHLIKTRGQQVTLRCSPISGHKSVSWYQQVLGQGPQFIFQYYEKEERGRGNFPDRFSARQFPNYSSELNVNALLLGDSALYLCASSSGPLSNQPQHFGDGTRLSIL.